The 20 T cell receptor beta chains reported below all come from one sample, sequenced in a study of graft-versus-host responses after intestinal transplantation. No antigens are known for them. Sequencing was performed with immunoSEQ multiplex PCR; in TCRdb, only in-frame clones are kept and a portion is missing. The sample yields about 90,000 clones, around 90% seen once. The sample consisted of unstimulated CD4+ T cells sorted from spleen or lymph node cells, taken before transplant. These receptors were taken from a human donor who was the organ donor for an intestinal transplant.

The chain couples TRBV28 to TRBJ1-1; tentative D call: TRBD1 (6 bases). Germline loops: CDR1 MDHEN, CDR2 SYDVKM. The CDR3 consists of 13 residues. The ends were cut back, 5 bases at V and 13 bases at J, with 20 bases in the middle. The chain's CDR3 is CASSPDQGIGGFF. CDR3 sequence (DNA): TGTGCCAGCAGTCCAGACCAGGGGATCGGAGGTTTCTTT.

The CDR3 is CASSFRLASTGTQYF. Here the CDR3 DNA reads TGTGCCAGCAGCTTTCGACTAGCTTCGACGGGGACCCAGTACTTC. The chain combines TRBV7-2 with TRBJ2-5; 7 positions match TRBD2. This CDR3 spans 15 amino acids. From germline, CDR1 is SGHTA and CDR2 FQGNSA. V shed 3 bases and J 7 bases; nucleotides not matched to a gene: 11.

This clone was seen more than once but under ten times. The J gene is TRBJ2-1, the V gene TRBV18, with 10 bases aligning to TRBD1. CDR1 is KGHSH and CDR2 is LQKENI in the germline V gene. V trimming: 2 bases; J trimming: 6 bases; junction bases outside the gene matches: 1. This CDR3 is built from 14 residues. The CDR3 loop reads CASSPGQGGNEQFF. The CDR3 nucleotides are TGTGCCAGCTCACCAGGACAGGGGGGCAATGAGCAGTTCTTC.

Comments on this clone: At one boundary the junction diverges from the germline segment, which might be a read error. The chain joins TRBV2 to TRBJ2-1; TRBD2 is a possible D gene (6 bases). This CDR3 has 16 residues. Per the germline V gene, CDR1 is SNHLY and CDR2 is FYNNEI. The CDR3 loop reads CASIPTIGTPGKDLIF. The DNA for the CDR3 is TGTGCCAGCATCCCTACCATCGGGACTCCGGGGAAGGATTTGATCTTC.

The chain joins TRBV5-1 to TRBJ2-5; D is perhaps TRBD2 (6 bases). The CDR3 extends over 15 amino acids. Per the germline V gene, CDR1 is SGHRS and CDR2 is YFSETQ. V was shortened by 4 bases and J by 5 bases, with 18 bases between the two germline ends. The CDR3, as DNA: TGCGCCAGCAGCGTCCTTCGAGGGGAGGCGGAGACCCAGTACTTC. Its protein product is CASSVLRGEAETQYF.

This sequence joins TRBV30 and TRBJ2-2; D is possibly TRBD2 (5 bases). Trimming pared 2 bases from V and 6 bases from J, leaving 7 bases between. The CDR3 extends over 12 amino acids. CDR1 and CDR2 from the germline V gene are GTSNPN and SVGIG (reference sequence). CDR3: CAWSLRAGELFF. The DNA for the CDR3 is TGTGCCTGGAGTCTGAGGGCCGGGGAGCTGTTTTTT.

This chain uses TRBV11-3 with TRBJ2-4, with 8 bases matching TRBD1. This CDR3 spans 16 amino acids. Germline CDR1 reads SGHNT; CDR2 reads YENEEA. With 4 bases clipped from V and 1 base from J, the junction kept 6 bases outside the gene matches. CDR3 sequence (DNA): TGTGCCAGCAGCTGGGGGGACAGGTGGGCCAAAAACATTCAGTACTTC. Protein product: CASSWGDRWAKNIQYF.

This chain links TRBV5-1 with TRBJ1-3, with TRBD1 as a possible D gene (6 bases). The CDR3 runs to 15 residues. V lost 4 bases to trimming and J lost 2 bases, with 13 bases between them. Germline loops: CDR1 SGHRS, CDR2 YFSETQ. Written as DNA, the CDR3 is TGCGCCAGCAGCGAGCCACAGGGTCCTGGAAACACCATATATTTT. This gives the protein CASSEPQGPGNTIYF.

The V and J genes are TRBV4-3 and TRBJ1-1; 8 nucleotides line up with TRBD1. The CDR3 has 14 amino acids. V was pared by 6 bases and J by 1 base, with 4 bases of the junction left unmatched. Per the germline V gene, CDR1 is LGHNA and CDR2 is YSLEER. DNA of the CDR3: TGCGCCAGCAGGACCACAGGGGGGAACACTGAAGCTTTCTTT. Translating it yields CASRTTGGNTEAFF.

This chain connects TRBV5-1 to TRBJ2-7, with TRBD2 matching over 8 bases. This CDR3 is built from 15 residues. Germline lookup yields CDR1 SGHRS and CDR2 YFSETQ. J was trimmed by 3 bases and V by 5 bases; bases with no gene match: 10. Here the CDR3 DNA reads TGCGCCAGCAGTCCCCGGAGACTAGCGCGCTACGAGCAGTACTTC. This codes for CASSPRRLARYEQYF.

V and J are TRBV5-5 and TRBJ2-3; D perhaps matches TRBD2 (6 bases). The CDR3 is 15 residues long. CDR1 and CDR2 from the germline V gene are SGHKS and YYEKEE (reference sequence). V lost 4 bases and J lost 5, with 17 bases in between. The CDR3 here is CASSNPSVPQDTQYF. In nucleotides, the CDR3 is TGTGCCAGCAGCAACCCTAGCGTACCCCAAGATACGCAGTATTTT.

The rearrangement joins TRBV14 to TRBJ2-1, with 10 bases that match TRBD2. The CDR3 spans 17 residues. From germline, CDR1 is SGHDN and CDR2 FVKESK. V dropped 0 bases and J dropped 10; count of bases not matched to a gene: 12. The CDR3 here is CASSQEAWLAGVNEQFF. CDR3 sequence (DNA): TGTGCCAGCAGCCAAGAAGCATGGCTAGCGGGAGTCAACGAGCAGTTCTTC.

This clone was observed a single time. J is TRBJ1-5 and V is TRBV6-1; D not certain. Germline V gives CDR1 MNHNS, CDR2 SASEGT. The V gene lost 2 bases and the J gene lost 5 bases, with 16 bases spanning the gap. CDR3 size: 16 residues. CDR3 residues: CASSEWSWQIYQPQHF. The CDR3 region has the DNA TGTGCCAGCAGTGAATGGAGTTGGCAGATTTATCAGCCCCAGCATTTT.

The CDR3: CATSRDPVAVTGELFF. CDR3 nucleotides: TGTGCCACCAGCAGAGATCCAGTAGCAGTCACCGGGGAGCTGTTTTTT. The chain employs TRBV15 and TRBJ2-2; D unresolved. The length of the CDR3 is 16 residues. The ends were cut back, 0 bases at V and 4 bases at J, with 12 bases in the middle. Per the germline V gene, CDR1 is LNHNV and CDR2 is YYDKDF (reference sequence).

The chain uses TRBV28 and TRBJ2-7; 8 bases agree with TRBD1. The J segment lost 4 bases and the V segment lost 3 bases, leaving 11 bases of the junction unmatched. This CDR3 is built from 16 residues. Germline CDR1 is MDHEN and CDR2 is SYDVKM. CDR3: CASSFQGARLKYEQYF. The DNA of the CDR3 is TGTGCCAGCAGTTTTCAGGGGGCGAGATTAAAATACGAGCAGTACTTC.

V gene TRBV6-1 combines with J gene TRBJ2-5; perhaps TRBD2 as D (6 bases). The germline V and J ends were trimmed by 7 bases and 4 bases, with 19 bases remaining between them. The CDR3 covers 15 residues. Germline loops: CDR1 MNHNS, CDR2 SASEGT. CDR3 protein: CASKNLLGGGETQYF. CDR3 nucleotides: TGTGCCAGCAAAAACCTTCTCGGGGGTGGAGAGACCCAGTACTTC.

This chain connects TRBV5-4 to TRBJ2-3; 7 bases align to TRBD1. Germline-derived CDR1 and CDR2 are SGHNT and YYREEE (reference sequence). This CDR3 is built from 15 residues. After removal of 0 bases from V and 0 bases from J, the junction contained 1 base not matched to a gene. The CDR3 sequence: CASSLGQGSTDTQYF. DNA for the CDR3: TGTGCCAGCAGCTTGGGACAGGGAAGCACAGATACGCAGTATTTT.

This chain links TRBV27 with TRBJ2-2; D unclear. The CDR3 is made up of 13 amino acids. Trimming cost V 5 bases and J 1 base, with 5 bases left between them. The germline V gene has CDR1 MNHEY and CDR2 SMNVEV (reference sequence). The CDR3 coding sequence is TGTGCCAGCAGTCCGGTGAACACCGGGGAGCTGTTTTTT. Protein product: CASSPVNTGELFF.

V and J are TRBV7-9 and TRBJ2-1; TRBD2 might be the D (6 bases). Trimming left V 4 bases short and J 6 bases short, with 13 bases between. CDR3 length: 14 amino acids. The V gene's germline CDR1 is SEHNR and CDR2 FQNEAQ (reference sequence). The CDR3, as DNA: TGTGCCAGCAGCTCGGGACTCAGAACCAATGAGCAGTTCTTC. As protein: CASSSGLRTNEQFF.

This sequence joins TRBV28 and TRBJ2-2, with TRBD2 matching 8 bases. The germline V gene encodes CDR1 MDHEN and CDR2 SYDVKM. Trimming took 6 bases from V and 6 from J; bases not matched to a gene: 9. The CDR3 length is 15 residues. The CDR3 coding sequence is TGTGCCAGCAGCCCCGGGACTAGTCGTTCCGGGGAGCTGTTTTTT. Amino acid sequence: CASSPGTSRSGELFF.